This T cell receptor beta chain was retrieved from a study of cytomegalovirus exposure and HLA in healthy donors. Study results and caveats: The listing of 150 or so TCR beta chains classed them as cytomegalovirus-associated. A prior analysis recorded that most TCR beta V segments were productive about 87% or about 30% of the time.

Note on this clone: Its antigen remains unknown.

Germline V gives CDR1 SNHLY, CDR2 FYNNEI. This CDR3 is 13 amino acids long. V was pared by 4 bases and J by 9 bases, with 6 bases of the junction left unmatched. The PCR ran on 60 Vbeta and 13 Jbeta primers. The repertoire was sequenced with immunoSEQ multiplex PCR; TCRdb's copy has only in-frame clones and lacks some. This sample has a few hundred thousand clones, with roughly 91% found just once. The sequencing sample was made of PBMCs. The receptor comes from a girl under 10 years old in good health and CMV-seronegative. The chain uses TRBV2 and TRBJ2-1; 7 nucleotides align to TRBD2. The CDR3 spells CASSAGLGLEQFF. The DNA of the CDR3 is TGTGCCAGCAGTGCTGGACTAGGCCTTGAGCAGTTCTTC.